These T cell receptor beta chains were read from a single sample in a study of T cell changes during pregnancy in multiple sclerosis. The method was immunoSEQ multiplex PCR; TCRdb's version includes in-frame clones alone and lacks a portion of them. The sample carries tens of thousands of clones, approximately 94% recorded once. The sample in question was CD8+ T cells from peripheral blood mononuclear cells, obtained after pregnancy. All receptors derive from a female donor with multiple sclerosis, enrolled in a pregnancy study. CDR3s include the opening cysteine and the closing phenylalanine or tryptophan. The order of the fields is J gene, D gene, clone size, V gene, CDR3 protein, CDR3 DNA. A D gene is named only where the DNA matches it firmly. Clone size appears in some rows only: once, few, many, or a class for an expanded clone.

>TRBJ2-4|NA|NA|TRBV29-1
CSVPPRAKNIQYF
TGCAGCGTTCCTCCCAGAGCCAAAAACATTCAGTACTTC
>TRBJ2-1|NA|NA|TRBV9
CASSPGTPNEQFF
TGTGCCAGCAGCCCTGGGACTCCCAATGAGCAGTTCTTC
>TRBJ2-2|TRBD2|NA|TRBV5-5
CASSLVLASGELFF
TGTGCCAGCAGCTTGGTACTAGCGTCCGGGGAGCTGTTTTTT
>TRBJ2-7|TRBD2|NA|TRBV27
CASSPLGLAVYEQYF
TGTGCCAGCAGCCCCTTGGGACTAGCGGTCTACGAGCAGTACTTC
>TRBJ2-7|NA|once|TRBV5-6
CASSLGTPYEQYF
TGTGCCAGCAGCCTAGGGACACCCTACGAGCAGTACTTC
>TRBJ1-1|NA|NA|TRBV5-1
CASSLVGIGANTEAFF
TGCGCCAGCAGCTTGGTAGGTATAGGGGCGAACACTGAAGCTTTCTTT
>TRBJ2-3|NA|NA|TRBV29-1
CSVMGHASTSTDTQYF
TGCAGCGTGATGGGACACGCCAGCACTAGCACAGATACGCAGTATTTT
>TRBJ2-7|TRBD1|NA|TRBV5-1
CASSFRQGSSYEQYF
TGCGCCAGCAGCTTCCGACAGGGAAGCTCCTACGAGCAGTACTTC
>TRBJ2-1|TRBD1|once|TRBV2
CASNWGQGWSYNEQFF
TGTGCCAGCAATTGGGGACAGGGTTGGTCCTACAATGAGCAGTTCTTC
>TRBJ2-1|TRBD2|NA|TRBV28
CASSRREDNEQFF
TGCGCCAGCAGTCGGCGGGAGGACAATGAGCAGTTCTTC
>TRBJ2-7|TRBD1|NA|TRBV6-1
CASSEAPPGGIGYEQYF
TGTGCCAGCAGTGAAGCCCCCCCAGGGGGAATCGGTTACGAGCAGTACTTC
>TRBJ2-3|TRBD2|NA|TRBV2
CASSAVLGGGLDTQYF
TGTGCCAGCAGCGCCGTCCTTGGGGGAGGGTTAGATACGCAGTATTTT
>TRBJ1-4|NA|NA|TRBV6-5
CASSYFGGGEEKLFF
TGTGCCAGCAGTTATTTCGGGGGAGGAGAGGAAAAACTGTTTTTT
>TRBJ2-1|TRBD2|NA|TRBV7-9
CASSLGGSGSGYEQFF
TGTGCCAGCAGCTTGGGGGGGAGCGGGAGTGGGTATGAGCAGTTCTTC
>TRBJ2-1|NA|NA|TRBV27
CASSPGGLNEQFF
TGTGCCAGCAGTCCCGGAGGGCTTAATGAGCAGTTCTTC
>TRBJ2-5|NA|NA|TRBV21-1
CASTYVGQQETQYF
TGTGCCAGCACCTATGTGGGGCAACAAGAGACCCAGTACTTC
>TRBJ1-1|NA|NA|TRBV7-9
CASSLSREAFF
TGTGCCAGCAGCTTGTCCAGGGAAGCTTTCTTT
>TRBJ2-7|NA|NA|TRBV5-1
CASSLWGAYEQYF
TGCGCCAGCAGCTTATGGGGGGCCTACGAGCAGTACTTC
>TRBJ2-7|NA|NA|TRBV19
CASSPGEAYEQYF
TGTGCCAGTAGTCCTGGGGAGGCCTACGAGCAGTACTTC
>TRBJ2-1|NA|NA|TRBV19
CASTETGSSYNEQFF
TGTGCCAGTACCGAAACAGGAAGCTCCTACAATGAGCAGTTCTTC
>TRBJ2-7|NA|NA|TRBV2
CASSRAIATNYEQYF
TGTGCCAGCTCAAGGGCGATAGCGACAAACTACGAGCAGTACTTC
>TRBJ1-1|TRBD1|NA|TRBV15
CATRQGTEAFF
TGTGCCACAAGACAGGGAACTGAAGCTTTCTTT
>TRBJ2-1|TRBD2|once|TRBV15
CATTLAGVGYNEQFF
TGTGCCACCACCTTAGCGGGAGTAGGCTACAATGAGCAGTTCTTC
>TRBJ2-5|NA|NA|TRBV6-5
CASSHALEDFYF
TGTGCCAGCAGCCACGCACTTGAGGACTTTTACTTC
>TRBJ1-2|TRBD1|NA|TRBV7-7
CASRRRDVCGTGYYGYTF
TGTGCCAGCAGAAGAAGAGATGTGTGTGGGACAGGGTACTATGGCTACACCTTC
>TRBJ2-7|NA|NA|TRBV5-5
CASSFGYEQYF
TGTGCCAGCAGCTTCGGCTACGAGCAGTACTTC
>TRBJ1-2|TRBD1|NA|TRBV19
CASSATTGDYGYTF
TGTGCCAGTAGTGCGACGACAGGGGACTATGGCTACACCTTC
>TRBJ2-1|TRBD2|NA|TRBV4-2
CASSQGGGVGGLAGWSEQFF
TGTGCCAGCAGCCAAGGGGGCGGGGTGGGCGGACTAGCGGGATGGAGTGAGCAGTTCTTC
>TRBJ2-7|TRBD1|NA|TRBV5-4
CASSLVGQGASSYEQYF
TGTGCCAGCAGCTTGGTGGGACAGGGGGCGAGCTCCTACGAGCAGTACTTC
>TRBJ2-7|TRBD1|NA|TRBV27
CASSPHKGQGPTYEQYF
TGTGCCAGCAGTCCCCACAAAGGACAGGGGCCCACCTACGAGCAGTACTTC
>TRBJ1-1|NA|NA|TRBV6-5
CASSYSRGQQAEAFF
TGTGCCAGCAGTTACTCGAGAGGGCAGCAGGCTGAAGCTTTCTTT
>TRBJ1-1|NA|few|TRBV29-1
CSVDSQGLNTEAFF
TGCAGCGTTGATTCCCAGGGGTTAAACACTGAAGCTTTCTTT
>TRBJ2-5|TRBD1|NA|TRBV28
CASNRGGNQETQYF
TGTGCCAGCAACAGGGGCGGTAACCAAGAGACCCAGTACTTC
>TRBJ2-7|TRBD1|NA|TRBV2
CASRDSAYEQYF
TGTGCCAGCCGGGACAGTGCCTACGAGCAGTACTTC
>TRBJ2-1|TRBD1|NA|TRBV9
CASSVVGTGTYNEQFF
TGTGCCAGCAGCGTAGTCGGGACAGGGACCTACAATGAGCAGTTCTTC
>TRBJ1-1|NA|NA|TRBV7-9
CASSNRVAPTEAFF
TGTGCCAGCAGCAACAGGGTCGCCCCCACTGAAGCTTTCTTT
>TRBJ2-7|NA|once|TRBV7-8
CASSHGSYEQYF
TGTGCCAGCAGCCACGGGTCCTACGAGCAGTACTTC
>TRBJ1-2|NA|NA|TRBV27
CASSFFGLGGGYTF
TGTGCCAGCAGTTTTTTCGGGCTCGGGGGAGGCTACACCTTC
>TRBJ1-1|NA|NA|TRBV28
CASSPPPATRMNTEAFF
TGTGCCAGCAGTCCCCCCCCCGCGACAAGAATGAACACTGAAGCTTTCTTT
>TRBJ2-7|TRBD2|NA|TRBV7-2
CASSLGLAGTYEQYF
TGTGCCAGCAGCCTCGGACTAGCGGGAACCTACGAGCAGTACTTC
>TRBJ1-1|NA|once|TRBV29-1
CSVVQLGNTEAFF
TGCAGCGTTGTTCAACTTGGGAACACTGAAGCTTTCTTT
>TRBJ2-7|NA|NA|TRBV7-9
CASSSGGEQYF
TGTGCCAGCAGCTCAGGTGGCGAGCAGTACTTC
>TRBJ2-1|TRBD2|once|TRBV5-1
CASSSGTSGGEQFF
TGCGCCAGCAGCTCCGGGACTAGCGGGGGTGAGCAGTTCTTC
>TRBJ2-7|NA|NA|TRBV27
CASSMGHSYEQYF
TGTGCCAGCAGTATGGGACACTCCTACGAGCAGTACTTC
>TRBJ2-7|NA|NA|TRBV19
CASSPTVTYEQYF
TGTGCCAGTAGTCCGACAGTTACCTACGAGCAGTACTTC